Sequencing of this TCR beta chain was carried out in a study of Graves' ophthalmopathy and Graves' hyperthyroidism. In its sample, this clonotype was seen many times. RNA transcripts yielded amplified TCR beta CDR3 regions. The first round was an RT-PCR with HTBI primers, and the second round was a multiplex PCR. TCRdb fed the multiplex PCR reads into MiXCR, producing one record per CDR3 protein. The sample lists roughly 300,000 distinct CDR3 sequences; about a sixth were seen once. The length of the CDR3 is 14 residues. V was shortened by 1 base and J by 2 bases, with 10 bases between the two germline ends. Looked up from germline, CDR1 is SGHDT and CDR2 is YYEEEE.

What was sequenced was peripheral blood. The genes are TRBV5-6 and TRBJ2-7; unclear D gene. The source of this sequence is an adult man with Graves' ophthalmopathy. DNA for the CDR3: TGTGCCAGCAGCTTGCTTCTTAGTACCTACGAGCAGTACTTC. Translating gives CASSLLLSTYEQYF.